This T cell receptor beta chain was documented in a study of control samples from healthy donors and cancer patients. V was trimmed by 2 bases and J by 6 bases, leaving 19 bases between them. The CDR3 is 16 amino acids. Germline loops: CDR1 ENHRY, CDR2 SYGVKD. Data came from immunoSEQ multiplex PCR; TCRdb stores just in-frame clones and leaves some out. The profile shows 100,000 to 150,000 clones, about nine tenths of them singletons. The sample taken for sequencing was PBMCs. This sequence was found in a man in his fifties or sixties with head and neck cancer. The chain is built from TRBV10-3 and TRBJ1-1, with a tentative D call TRBD1 (6 bases). This chain's CDR3 is CAISEVLGGGEPEAFF. Here the CDR3 DNA reads TGTGCCATCAGTGAGGTCTTGGGGGGCGGGGAGCCTGAAGCTTTCTTT.